This TCR beta chain was sequenced for a study of shared clonotypes between healthy human individuals. Study results and limitations: Read depth was anticipated to influence clonotype sharing among donors.

Naive CD8 cells lacked CD45RO and underwent positive selection for CCR7, leaving out terminally differentiated effector memory CD45RA+ cells. Each donor was a Caucasian adult residing in Nashville, Tennessee. Notes on this clone: Its antigen is still unknown. One junction end does not reproduce the germline sequence, and a read error may be involved.

CDR1 is LNHDA, CDR2 SQIVND, per germline (reference sequence). This CDR3 is built from 15 residues. The method was immunoSEQ multiplex PCR; TCRdb's version includes in-frame clones alone and lacks a portion of them. Of more than 2 million clones listed, about 95% are singletons. Sample: naive CD8+ T cells sorted from blood. The V and J genes are TRBV19 and TRBJ2-5; D is perhaps TRBD1 or TRBD2 (5 bases each). The receptor was derived from a man between 18 and 29 years old in good health. The CDR3 nucleotides are TGTGCCAGTAGTATAACTAGGGGCTCTAAAGAGATCCAGTACTTC. Protein: CASSITRGSKEIQYF.